This TCR beta chain was captured by sequencing in a study of blood T cell repertoires in COVID-19. Study background: T cells, B-cell-depleted T cells, or PBMCs provided the cDNA or gDNA that served as material.

V shed 11 bases and J 0 bases; nucleotides not matched to a gene: 6. The V gene's germline CDR1 is MGHDK and CDR2 SYGVNS. CDR3 length equals 14 residues. Authors' analysis steps: Nucleated cell number was recorded as an estimate derived from reference gene primer amplification. The data were produced by immunoSEQ multiplex PCR, yet TCRdb's version contains in-frame clones alone and is incomplete. V, J and clone size were drawn from that table, and D and trimming were deduced from the DNA. The sample contains about 200,000 clones, around four fifths of which appear only once. The clonotype comes from a human donor in a cohort sampled during active COVID-19. The chain carries TRBV25-1 and TRBJ1-1; the match to TRBD1 covers 10 bases. The sample comprised peripheral blood. The CDR3 loop reads CAATGTGVNTEAFF. CDR3 bases: TGTGCCGCAACCGGGACAGGGGTGAACACTGAAGCTTTCTTT.